This T cell receptor beta chain was sequenced during a study of T cells in Graves' hyperthyroidism and ophthalmopathy (dated by TCRdb to between 2017 and 2020). With regard to the full study: Peripheral blood samples were taken at initial diagnosis, before any treatment was given. According to the paper, TCR Vbeta CDR3 sequencing was carried out on 135 peripheral blood samples, which came from over 40 ophthalmopathy, under 85 hyperthyroidism and roughly 17 progressor patients. For training and testing, the roughly 93 patients in the discovery cohort were randomly divided in a 7:3 ratio. A discovery cohort of 95 to 100 patients, 43 with Graves' ophthalmopathy and roughly 59 with stable Graves' hyperthyroidism, was used to find distinguishing TCR V-J signatures. Once sampling was done, hyperthyroidism patients were given methimazole at a starting dose of 30 mg daily, whereas ophthalmopathy patients were given high-dose intravenous methylprednisolone. Prospective prediction of ophthalmopathy was tested in an independent validation cohort consisting of fewer than 20 hyperthyroidism patients and 17 patients who later progressed to ophthalmopathy. Thyroid tissue and blood T-cell repertoires from over 5 Graves' hyperthyroidism patients were also compared in the study.

What the study reported, not specific to this receptor: Most expanded thyroid clonotypes (frequency above 0.001) were also detected in blood, suggesting blood repertoires may reflect thyroid immune responses. In cross-validation, a model built on a 13 V-J signature told ophthalmopathy apart from stable hyperthyroidism with about 90% sensitivity and around 81% specificity, and in testing the same model reached 80%/75%. No statistical method was used to set the sample size in advance, and investigators knew the group allocation. In validation, the model predicted progression to ophthalmopathy a median of roughly six months before onset, with about 64% sensitivity and 72.22% specificity.

The TCR beta CDR3 regions were amplified from the RNA transcripts. The TCR CDR3 was subjected to a first round of RT-PCR using the HTBI primer set and the Qiagen OneStep RT-PCR kit. A second multiplex PCR round built the libraries, followed by size selection and purification. Libraries were sequenced paired-end with 100 bp reads on an Illumina HiSeq2000. The published analysis was carried out like this. SOAPnuke was used to process the raw data, with reads discarded if the reads contained adapters or uncalled bases, had a mean Phred below 15, or lacked an exact constant-primer or identifier match. High-quality paired reads were merged using COPE v1.2.5, and each unique nucleotide sequence was defined as a clonotype. MiTCR v1.1 was used to align clonotypes to the IMGT TRBV, TRBD and TRBJ reference segments. The analysis included only V-J combinations with a frequency above 0.0001, which together covered approximately 99% of the repertoires. The TCS score was defined as the ratio of F50 (clonal expansion) to E x V (chaos), calculated using BLOSUM62-based TCRdist between CDR3 peptides within each V-J. Welch's t-statistics and random forest reduced around 510 V-J features to 13, which were used in a naive Bayes classifier (R e1071). TCRdb took the public reads, trimmed them with fastp at Q25, ran MiXCR for clone calling and kept in-frame beta chains. Merged by CDR3 protein, the rows form single entries marked with the most common genes and DNA. In this record, the V and J calls reflect TCRdb's handling and not the investigators' own analysis. Across this sample there are about 400,000 distinct CDR3 sequences, with over 12% seen only once. The ten biggest clones cover approximately 29% of the sample.

With respect to this clonotype: Its recognized antigen is unknown. No base quality values were provided; no much bigger clone lies one nucleotide off.

Moderately to severely active disease, a Clinical Activity Score of at least 3, a NOSPECS grade of at least 4, and a duration under 3 months were present in ophthalmopathy patients. Exclusion was applied to patients with uncontrolled infections, other autoimmune diseases, pregnancy or lactation. Diagnoses were established on the basis of clinical symptoms, serum thyroxine and TRAb, thyroid ultrasound, and orbital computed tomography. PBMCs were separated from over 9 ml of fresh peripheral blood using Ficoll-Paque density gradient centrifugation. Trizol reagent was used to extract total RNA, and RNA quality was then checked on an Agilent 2100 Bioanalyzer. This clonotype was obtained from a man aged 45-65 years with Graves' ophthalmopathy. The material sequenced was blood.

For the CDR3, the sequence is CSARFPDLLEAFF. The DNA is as follows: TGCAGTGCTAGGTTCCCGGACCTCCTTGAAGCTTTCTTT. The sequence links TRBV20-1 to TRBJ1-1; the D segment cannot be called with confidence. Deletion took 3 bases off V and 7 bases off J, with a span of 15 bases between the germline ends. The germline V gene (reference sequence) gives CDR1 as DFQATT and CDR2 as SNEGSKA. From cysteine to phenylalanine, the CDR3 is 13 amino acids long. The read is trimmed to its CDR3 DNA, 39 bases read in frame from base 1.